This entry is about one T cell receptor (beta chain). TCRdb used MiXCR to call clones anew from the PCR reads. This table holds under 20,000 clones, over 25% found once. This record comes from a study of metastatic and nonmetastatic thyroid tumors. Until they underwent thyroid surgery, no patient had received any treatment. Trimming left V 2 bases short and J 1 base short, with 10 bases between. The germline V gene encodes CDR1 MNHNS and CDR2 SASEGT. This CDR3 contains 15 residues. This sequence originates from a male donor with papillary thyroid cancer or a benign thyroid nodule (not recorded which). Some clones in this sample may be carry-over from other donors' samples. Sample: tumor tissue. The chain uses TRBV6-1 and TRBJ2-3; D ambiguous. The CDR3 coding sequence is TGTGCCAGCAGTGAATCTGGCAGCCGCACAGATACGCAGTATTTT. The encoded protein is CASSESGSRTDTQYF.